The 14 T cell receptor beta chains in this list originate from one sample, sequenced in a study of identical twins. A single record per CDR3 protein comes from TCRdb applying MiXCR to the 5' RACE reads. Counted here are about 790,000 distinct CDR3 sequences, 18% occurring once; the ten biggest clones make up around 13%. Another study also made use of these data, one on T cells expressing NK-cell markers.

Sample: PBMCs. These receptors were obtained from a woman aged 18-30 years in good health.

This clonotype was counted many times. This chain uses TRBV27 with TRBJ2-4; the D call may be TRBD1 or TRBD2 (7 bases each). The CDR3 loop spans 15 amino acids. Germline V CDR1 and CDR2: MNHEY, SMNVEV (reference sequence). Trimming took 6 bases from V and 1 from J, leaving 13 bases between them. DNA for the CDR3: TGTGCCAGCAGAAGACAGGGAGGGGCCAAAAACATTCAGTACTTC. Its translation is CASRRQGGAKNIQYF.

CDR3 in amino acids: CASSNPGRGDETQYF. The CDR3 DNA reads TGTGCCAGCAGCAACCCGGGGCGCGGGGATGAGACCCAGTACTTC. This chain joins TRBV12-3 or TRBV12-4 and TRBJ2-5; possibly TRBD2 for D (6 bases). V lost 6 bases, J lost 5 bases, and 19 bases lay in between. The CDR3 has 15 amino acids.

This clonotype was counted at least ten times. This chain uses TRBV12-3 or TRBV12-4 with TRBJ1-1; D perhaps matches TRBD1 (5 bases). Trimming pared 0 bases from V and 1 base from J, leaving 9 bases between. This CDR3 is 15 amino acids long. CDR3 DNA sequence: TGTGCCAGCAGTTTAGCGGGACGGGCGAACACTGAAGCTTTCTTT. This sequence encodes CASSLAGRANTEAFF.

This clonotype was seen a few times. This chain connects TRBV9 to TRBJ2-7; D is unclear. Germline V gives CDR1 SGDLS, CDR2 YYNGEE. Trimming shortened V by 0 bases and J by 2 bases, and 12 bases separated the two germline ends. The CDR3 consists of 15 residues. CDR3 in DNA: TGTGCCAGCAGCGTAGAGGACGGGTCGACCTACGAGCAGTACTTC. Protein: CASSVEDGSTYEQYF.

This clonotype has only a few counts. V and J are TRBV14 and TRBJ2-3, with D possibly being TRBD2 (5 bases). This CDR3 is 11 amino acids long. Germline lookup yields CDR1 SGHDN and CDR2 FVKESK. V was cut by 3 bases and J by 13 bases, with 11 bases left in between. CDR3 coding DNA: TGTGCCAGCAGCCAGGCCGGGGATAAGTATTTT. This sequence encodes CASSQAGDKYF.

The J gene is TRBJ2-7, the V gene TRBV24-1, with 7 bases fitting TRBD2. There are 14 residues in the CDR3. The germline CDR1 and CDR2 sequences are KGHDR and SFDVKD. The V segment lost 8 bases and the J segment 3 bases; nucleotides outside the gene matches: 9. CDR3 protein: CATKGLAENYEQYF. The CDR3 DNA reads as TGTGCCACCAAGGGCCTAGCGGAGAACTACGAGCAGTACTTC.

This clonotype was found a few times. V and J are TRBV15 and TRBJ2-7, with 7 nucleotides matching TRBD2. V was clipped by 0 bases and J by 2 bases; unmatched bases: 4. The CDR3 is 15 amino acids. CDR1 is LNHNV and CDR2 is YYDKDF in the germline V gene (reference sequence). In nucleotides, the CDR3 is TGTGCCACCAGCAGAGATTCCGGACTAGCCTACGAGCAGTACTTC. Translation gives CATSRDSGLAYEQYF.

This chain joins TRBV5-1 and TRBJ1-2; 8 nucleotides line up with TRBD1. CDR3 size: 15 residues. Trimming at V came to 4 bases and at J to 4 bases, leaving 9 bases not matched to a gene. CDR1 is SGHRS, CDR2 YFSETQ, per germline. The DNA for the CDR3 is TGCGCCAGCAGCAGACCGGACAGGGCGGGCTATGGCTACACCTTC. Protein: CASSRPDRAGYGYTF.

This clonotype was detected a few times. CDR3 coding DNA: TGCAGTGCTAGACCCGCGCGGGGAGGCACAGATACGCAGTATTTT. It specifies CSARPARGGTDTQYF. The gene calls are TRBV20-1 and TRBJ2-3, with D possibly matching TRBD2 (6 bases). The germline gives CDR1 DFQATT, CDR2 SNEGSKA (reference sequence). V was pared by 2 bases and J by 1 base, with 13 bases between. This CDR3 region has 15 residues.

The chain combines TRBV5-1 with TRBJ1-2; tentative D call: TRBD1 (5 bases). The germline V gene has CDR1 SGHRS and CDR2 YFSETQ. The CDR3 is 15 residues long. Trimming removed 0 bases from V and 4 bases from J, with 13 bases in between. The DNA for the CDR3 is TGCGCCAGCAGCTTGGGGTCGGGGACGGTCTATGGCTACACCTTC. This sequence encodes CASSLGSGTVYGYTF.

The chain uses TRBV6-5 and TRBJ2-7, with D possibly matching TRBD2 (6 bases). The CDR3 has 11 amino acids. V was trimmed by 4 bases and J by 9 bases, leaving 10 bases between them. CDR1 and CDR2 from the germline V gene are MNHEY and SVGAGI. The CDR3 bases are TGTGCCAGCAGTTGGAGGGGTACGCAGTACTTC. Translated: CASSWRGTQYF.

This chain connects TRBV20-1 to TRBJ2-4; D is undetermined. Germline lookup yields CDR1 DFQATT and CDR2 SNEGSKA (reference sequence). V was shortened by 5 bases and J by 0 bases, with 11 bases between the two germline ends. CDR3 length equals 14 residues. CDR3: CSAEVPKAKNIQYF. The CDR3 DNA reads TGCAGTGCTGAGGTACCTAAAGCCAAAAACATTCAGTACTTC.

The J gene is TRBJ1-1, the V gene TRBV15, with D uncertain. Germline values: CDR1 LNHNV, CDR2 YYDKDF (reference sequence). Between the trimmed V and J ends, which lost 1 base and 5 bases, there was a span of 8 bases. The CDR3 totals 13 residues. The chain's CDR3 is CATSRAKGTEAFF. Here the CDR3 DNA reads TGTGCCACCAGCAGAGCGAAAGGGACTGAAGCTTTCTTT.

The sample holds a few counts of this clonotype. This chain connects TRBV6-6 to TRBJ1-1; D unresolved. The CDR3 has 15 amino acids. Trimming pared 2 bases from V and 0 bases from J, leaving 10 bases between. The germline V gene encodes CDR1 MNHNY and CDR2 SVGAGI (reference sequence). The CDR3 nucleotides are TGTGCCAGCAGTTACCCGGACGGAATGAACACTGAAGCTTTCTTT. It is translated as CASSYPDGMNTEAFF.